This T cell receptor (beta chain) was captured in a study of shared clonotypes between healthy human individuals. Study results and limitations: Despite large depth, rarefaction showed incomplete sorted-subset sequencing. Generation probabilities were higher for clonotypes shared across all four sorted-subset donors than for unshared ones.

In the case of this clone: The antigen is not known.

CDR3 length equals 13 residues. With 2 bases removed from V and 7 bases from J, the gap between germline ends came to 11 bases. Germline assignment: CDR1 MDHEN and CDR2 SYDVKM. Each sorted subset replicate got 200 ng genomic DNA, roughly 30,000 genomes. Clones were sequenced by immunoSEQ multiplex PCR, and TCRdb holds only the in-frame ones, with some missing. The table shows approximately 720,000 clones, with roughly 78% occurring only once. The TCR originated in a woman between 25 and 40 years old in good health. Sequencing was carried out using memory CD4+ T cells sorted from blood. Documented subset: CD45RA-negative fraction. The chain is built from TRBV28 and TRBJ1-2; D not resolved. In nucleotides, the CDR3 is TGTGCCAGCAGTTTAGTCCTCGTCCCTGGCTACACCTTC. Translation gives CASSLVLVPGYTF.